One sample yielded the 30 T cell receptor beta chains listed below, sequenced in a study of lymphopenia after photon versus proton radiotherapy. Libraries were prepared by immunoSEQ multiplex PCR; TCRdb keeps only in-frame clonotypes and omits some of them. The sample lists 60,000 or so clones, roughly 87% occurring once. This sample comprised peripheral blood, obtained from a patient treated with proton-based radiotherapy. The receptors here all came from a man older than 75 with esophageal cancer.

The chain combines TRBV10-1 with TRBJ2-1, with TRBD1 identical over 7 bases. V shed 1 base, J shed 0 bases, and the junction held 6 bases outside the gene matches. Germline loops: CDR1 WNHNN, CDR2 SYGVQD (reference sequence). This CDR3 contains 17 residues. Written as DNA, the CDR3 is TGCGCCAGCAGTGAGTACCCTAGGGACAGCTCCTACAATGAGCAGTTCTTC. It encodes CASSEYPRDSSYNEQFF.

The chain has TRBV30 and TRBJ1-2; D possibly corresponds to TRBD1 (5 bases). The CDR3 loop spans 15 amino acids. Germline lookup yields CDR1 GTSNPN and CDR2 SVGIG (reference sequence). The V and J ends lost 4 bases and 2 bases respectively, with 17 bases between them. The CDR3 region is CAWTPLEGPNYGYTF. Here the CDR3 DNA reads TGTGCCTGGACCCCTCTCGAGGGGCCAAACTATGGCTACACCTTC.

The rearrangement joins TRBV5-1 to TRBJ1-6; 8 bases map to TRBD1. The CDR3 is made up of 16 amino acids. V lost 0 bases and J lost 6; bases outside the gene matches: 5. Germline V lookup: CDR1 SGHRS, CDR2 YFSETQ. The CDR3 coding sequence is TGCGCCAGCAGCTTGGCTCCGGGACAGGCTAATTCACCCCTCCACTTT. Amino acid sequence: CASSLAPGQANSPLHF.

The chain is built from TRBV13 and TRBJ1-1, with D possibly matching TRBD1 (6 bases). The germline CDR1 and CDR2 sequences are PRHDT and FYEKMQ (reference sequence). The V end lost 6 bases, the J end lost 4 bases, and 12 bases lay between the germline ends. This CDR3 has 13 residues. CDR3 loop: CASSMGAGTEAFF. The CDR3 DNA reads TGTGCCAGCAGTATGGGGGCAGGCACTGAAGCTTTCTTT.

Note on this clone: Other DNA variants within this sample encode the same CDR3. The CDR3 here is CASRRDSNQPQHF. CDR3 DNA sequence: TGTGCCAGCAGGAGGGACAGTAATCAGCCCCAGCATTTT. The V gene is TRBV2, the J gene TRBJ1-5, with 7 positions matching TRBD1. The CDR3 contains 13 residues. The V segment lost 6 bases and the J segment 4 bases; nucleotides outside the gene matches: 3. CDR1 and CDR2 from the germline V gene are SNHLY and FYNNEI. Combining the CDR3 with reference TRBV2 and TRBJ1-5 gives the whole variable domain EPEVTQTPSHQVTQMGQEVILRCVPISNHLYFYWYRQILGQKVEFLVSFYNNEISEKSEIFDDQFSVERPDGSNFTLKIRSTKLEDSAMYFCASRRDSNQPQHFGDGTRLSIL.

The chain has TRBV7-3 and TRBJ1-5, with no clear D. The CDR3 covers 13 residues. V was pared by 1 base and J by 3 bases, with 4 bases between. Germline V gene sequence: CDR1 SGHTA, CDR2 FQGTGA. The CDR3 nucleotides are TGTGCCAGCAGCTTAAGCAACAATCAGCCCCAGCATTTT. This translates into CASSLSNNQPQHF.

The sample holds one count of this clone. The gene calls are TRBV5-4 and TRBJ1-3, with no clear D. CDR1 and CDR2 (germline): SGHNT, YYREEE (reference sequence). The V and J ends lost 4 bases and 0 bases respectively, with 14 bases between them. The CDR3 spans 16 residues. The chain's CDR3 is CASSKTGGNSGNTIYF. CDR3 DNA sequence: TGTGCCAGCAGCAAAACCGGAGGGAACTCTGGAAACACCATATATTTT.

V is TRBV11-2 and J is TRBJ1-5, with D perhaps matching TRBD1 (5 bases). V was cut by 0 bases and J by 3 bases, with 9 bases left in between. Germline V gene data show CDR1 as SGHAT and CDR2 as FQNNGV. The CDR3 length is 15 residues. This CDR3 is CASSLDGQNNQPQHF. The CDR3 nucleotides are TGTGCCAGCAGCTTAGATGGACAAAACAATCAGCCCCAGCATTTT. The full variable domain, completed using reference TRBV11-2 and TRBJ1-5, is EAGVAQSPRYKIIEKRQSVAFWCNPISGHATLYWYQQILGQGPKLLIQFQNNGVVDDSQLPKDRFSAERLKGVDSTLKIQPAKLEDSAVYLCASSLDGQNNQPQHFGDGTRLSIL.

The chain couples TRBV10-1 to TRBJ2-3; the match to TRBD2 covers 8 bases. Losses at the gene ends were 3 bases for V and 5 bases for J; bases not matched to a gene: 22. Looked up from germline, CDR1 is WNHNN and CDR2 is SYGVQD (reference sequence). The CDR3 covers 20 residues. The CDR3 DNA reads TGCGCCAGCAGTGAAGAGGGGTGGGGGAGGTGGCGGGAGGAGAAAGATACGCAGTATTTT. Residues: CASSEEGWGRWREEKDTQYF.

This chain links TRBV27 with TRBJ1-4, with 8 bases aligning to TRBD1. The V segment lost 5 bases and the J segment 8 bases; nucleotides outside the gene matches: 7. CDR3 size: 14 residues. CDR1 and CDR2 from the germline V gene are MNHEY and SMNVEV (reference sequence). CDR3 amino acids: CASSIQGVGEKLFF. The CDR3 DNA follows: TGTGCCAGCAGTATACAGGGGGTTGGAGAAAAACTGTTTTTT.

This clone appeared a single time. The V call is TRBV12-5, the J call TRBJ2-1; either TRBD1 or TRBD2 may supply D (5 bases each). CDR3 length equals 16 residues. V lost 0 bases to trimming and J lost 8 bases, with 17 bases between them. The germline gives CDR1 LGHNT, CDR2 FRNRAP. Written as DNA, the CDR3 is TGTGCTAGTGGTTTGGTAATTGGGGGAGTCTTGGATGAGCAGTTCTTC. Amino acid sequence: CASGLVIGGVLDEQFF. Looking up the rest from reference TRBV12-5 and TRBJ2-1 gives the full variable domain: DARVTQTPRHKVTEMGQEVTMRCQPILGHNTVFWYRQTMMQGLELLAYFRNRAPLDDSGMPKDRFSAEMPDATLATLKIQPSEPRDSAVYFCASGLVIGGVLDEQFFGPGTRLTVL.

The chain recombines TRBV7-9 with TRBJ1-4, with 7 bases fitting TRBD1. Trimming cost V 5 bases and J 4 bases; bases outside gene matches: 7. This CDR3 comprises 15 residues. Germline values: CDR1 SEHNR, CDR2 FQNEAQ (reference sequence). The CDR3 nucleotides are TGTGCCAGCAGCGTAAACAGGGGACGTAATGAAAAACTGTTTTTT. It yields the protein CASSVNRGRNEKLFF.

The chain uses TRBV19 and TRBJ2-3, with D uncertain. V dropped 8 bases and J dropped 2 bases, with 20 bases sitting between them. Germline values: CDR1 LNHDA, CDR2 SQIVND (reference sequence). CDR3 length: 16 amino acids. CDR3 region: CASRPSPASDTDTQYF. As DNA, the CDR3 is TGTGCCAGTCGCCCCTCTCCGGCCTCTGACACAGATACGCAGTATTTT.

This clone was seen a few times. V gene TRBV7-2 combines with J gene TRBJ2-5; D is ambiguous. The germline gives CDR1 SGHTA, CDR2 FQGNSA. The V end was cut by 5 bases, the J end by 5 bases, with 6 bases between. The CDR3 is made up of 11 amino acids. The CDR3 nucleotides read TGTGCCAGCAGCCGTGTGGAGACCCAGTACTTC. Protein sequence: CASSRVETQYF.

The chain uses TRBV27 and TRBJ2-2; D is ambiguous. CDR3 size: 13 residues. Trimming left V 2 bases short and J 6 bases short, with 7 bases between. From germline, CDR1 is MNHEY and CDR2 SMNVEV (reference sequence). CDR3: CASSLVRAGELFF. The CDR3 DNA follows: TGTGCCAGCAGTTTAGTCCGGGCCGGGGAGCTGTTTTTT.

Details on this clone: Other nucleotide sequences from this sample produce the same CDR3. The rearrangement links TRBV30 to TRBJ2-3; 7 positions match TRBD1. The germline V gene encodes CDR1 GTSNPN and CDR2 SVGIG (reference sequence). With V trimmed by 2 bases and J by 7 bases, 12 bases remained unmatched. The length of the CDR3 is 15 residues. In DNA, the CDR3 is TGTGCCTGGAGTCCCCGACAGGGTTTCACTCATACGCAGTATTTT. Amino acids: CAWSPRQGFTHTQYF.

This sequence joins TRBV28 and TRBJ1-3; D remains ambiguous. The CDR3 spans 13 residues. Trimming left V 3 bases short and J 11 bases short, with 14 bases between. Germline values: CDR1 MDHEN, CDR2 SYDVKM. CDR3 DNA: TGTGCCAGCAGTTTTGGCGTCTCTAGGCCCATATATTTT. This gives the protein CASSFGVSRPIYF. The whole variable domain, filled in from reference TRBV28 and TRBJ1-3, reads DVKVTQSSRYLVKRTGEKVFLECVQDMDHENMFWYRQDPGLGLRLIYFSYDVKMKEKGDIPEGYSVSREKKERFSLILESASTNQTSMYLCASSFGVSRPIYFGEGSWLTVV.

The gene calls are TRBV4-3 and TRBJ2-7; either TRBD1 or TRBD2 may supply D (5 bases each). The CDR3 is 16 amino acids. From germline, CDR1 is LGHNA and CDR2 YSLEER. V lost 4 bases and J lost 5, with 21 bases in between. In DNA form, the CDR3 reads TGCGCCAGCAGCCCCCGGGGACCAATAGGGACCCACGAGCAGTACTTC. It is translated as CASSPRGPIGTHEQYF.

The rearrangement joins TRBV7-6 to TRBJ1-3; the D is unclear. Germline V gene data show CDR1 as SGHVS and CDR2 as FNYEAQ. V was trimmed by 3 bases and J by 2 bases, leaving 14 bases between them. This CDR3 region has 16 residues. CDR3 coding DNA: TGTGCCAGCAGCTTTTCCAGCCAGGCGGCTGGAAACACCATATATTTT. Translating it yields CASSFSSQAAGNTIYF. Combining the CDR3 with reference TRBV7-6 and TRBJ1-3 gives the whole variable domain GAGVSQSPRYKVTKRGQDVALRCDPISGHVSLYWYRQALGQGPEFLTYFNYEAQQDKSGLPNDRFSAERPEGSISTLTIQRTEQRDSAMYRCASSFSSQAAGNTIYFGEGSWLTVV.

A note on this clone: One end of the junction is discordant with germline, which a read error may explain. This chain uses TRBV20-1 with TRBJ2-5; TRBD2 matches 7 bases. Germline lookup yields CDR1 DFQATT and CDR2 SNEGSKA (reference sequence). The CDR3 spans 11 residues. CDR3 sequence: CSAQGGESQYF. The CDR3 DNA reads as TGCAGTGCTCAGGGAGGGGAGAGCCAGTACTTC.

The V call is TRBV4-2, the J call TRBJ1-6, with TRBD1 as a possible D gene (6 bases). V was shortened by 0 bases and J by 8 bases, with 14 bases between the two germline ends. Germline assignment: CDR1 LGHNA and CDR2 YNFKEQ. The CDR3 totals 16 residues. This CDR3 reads CASSQDDGGKDSPLHF. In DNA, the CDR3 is TGTGCCAGCAGCCAAGATGACGGGGGCAAGGATTCACCCCTCCACTTT.

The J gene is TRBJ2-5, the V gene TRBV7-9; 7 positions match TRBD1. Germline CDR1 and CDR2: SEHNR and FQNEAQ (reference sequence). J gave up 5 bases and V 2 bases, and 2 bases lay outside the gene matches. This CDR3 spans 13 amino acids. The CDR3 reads CASSLTGEETQYF. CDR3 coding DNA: TGTGCCAGCAGCTTAACAGGGGAGGAGACCCAGTACTTC.

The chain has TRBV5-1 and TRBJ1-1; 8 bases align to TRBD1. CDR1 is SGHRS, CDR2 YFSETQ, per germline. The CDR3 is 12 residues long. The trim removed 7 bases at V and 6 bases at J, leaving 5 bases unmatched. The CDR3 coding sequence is TGCGCCAGCCAAACACAGGGGGCTGAAGCTTTCTTT. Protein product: CASQTQGAEAFF. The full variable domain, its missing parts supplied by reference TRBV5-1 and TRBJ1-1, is KAGVTQTPRYLIKTRGQQVTLSCSPISGHRSVSWYQQTPGQGLQFLFEYFSETQRNKGNFPGRFSGRQFSNSRSEMNVSTLELGDSALYLCASQTQGAEAFFGQGTRLTVV.

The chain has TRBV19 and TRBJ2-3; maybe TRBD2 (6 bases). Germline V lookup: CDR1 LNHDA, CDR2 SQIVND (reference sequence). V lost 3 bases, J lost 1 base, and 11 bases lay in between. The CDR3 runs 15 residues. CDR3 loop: CASSIQAGGTDTQYF. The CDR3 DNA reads TGTGCCAGTAGTATTCAAGCGGGCGGCACAGATACGCAGTATTTT.

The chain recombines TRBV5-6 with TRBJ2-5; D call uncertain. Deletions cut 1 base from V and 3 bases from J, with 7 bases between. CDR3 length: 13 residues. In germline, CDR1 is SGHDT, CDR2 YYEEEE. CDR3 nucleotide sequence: TGTGCCAGCAGCTTGTTGTGGGAAGAGACCCAGTACTTC. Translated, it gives CASSLLWEETQYF.

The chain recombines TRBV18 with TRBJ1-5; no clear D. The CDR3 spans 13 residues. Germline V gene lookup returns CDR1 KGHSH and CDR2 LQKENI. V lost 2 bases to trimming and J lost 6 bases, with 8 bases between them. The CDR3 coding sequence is TGTGCCAGCTCACCAGGGGATCGTCAGCCCCAGCATTTT. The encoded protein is CASSPGDRQPQHF.

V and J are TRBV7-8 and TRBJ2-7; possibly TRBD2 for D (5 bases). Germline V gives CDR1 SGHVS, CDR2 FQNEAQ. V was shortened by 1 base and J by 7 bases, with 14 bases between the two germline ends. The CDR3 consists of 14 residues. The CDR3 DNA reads TGTGCCAGCAGCTTAGTAGTGACTACGGGGGAGCAGTACTTC. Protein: CASSLVVTTGEQYF.

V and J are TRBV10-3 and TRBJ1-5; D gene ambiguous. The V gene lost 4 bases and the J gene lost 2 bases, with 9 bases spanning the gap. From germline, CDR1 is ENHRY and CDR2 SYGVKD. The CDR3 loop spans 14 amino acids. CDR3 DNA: TGTGCCATCAGTGCTTTGGACCGCAATCAGCCCCAGCATTTT. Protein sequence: CAISALDRNQPQHF.

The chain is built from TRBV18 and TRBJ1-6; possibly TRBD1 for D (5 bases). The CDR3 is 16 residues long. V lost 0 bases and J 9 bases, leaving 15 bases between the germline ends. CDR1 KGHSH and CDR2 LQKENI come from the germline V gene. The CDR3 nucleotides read TGTGCCAGCTCACCACCGTTACCGGGGGAGGCTTCACCCCTCCACTTT. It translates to CASSPPLPGEASPLHF.

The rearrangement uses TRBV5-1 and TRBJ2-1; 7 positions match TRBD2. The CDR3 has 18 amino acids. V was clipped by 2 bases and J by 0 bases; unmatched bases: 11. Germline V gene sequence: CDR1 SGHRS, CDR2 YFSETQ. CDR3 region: CASSFSSGERSSYNEQFF. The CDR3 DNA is TGCGCCAGCAGCTTTTCGAGCGGGGAAAGAAGCTCCTACAATGAGCAGTTCTTC.